This TCR beta chain stems from a study of cytomegalovirus exposure and HLA in healthy donors. Study-wide context: An earlier analysis identified 120 million or so unique TCR beta sequences in approximately 170 million T cells. Counted in an early data release were 85 million or so unique TCRs from HLA-typed donors. Study conclusions and caveats: Cytomegalovirus-associated TCR beta chains were listed, numbering some 180.

PCR used 60 Vbeta primers and 13 Jbeta primers. Clones were read by immunoSEQ multiplex PCR, and TCRdb kept only the in-frame ones, dropping some. The sample holds more than 150,000 clones, over 70% seen once. Per the germline V gene, CDR1 is KGHSH and CDR2 is LQKENI. The CDR3 loop spans 15 amino acids. V was trimmed by 0 bases and J by 0 bases, leaving 9 bases between them. Nominally healthy donors provided the samples, though records likely missed some immune exposures. Comments on this clone: The antigen remains undetermined.

This receptor was taken from a woman aged 45 to 65 in good health and CMV-seropositive. V gene TRBV18 combines with J gene TRBJ2-7; perhaps TRBD2 as D (6 bases). Sequencing was carried out using PBMCs. DNA for the CDR3: TGTGCCAGCTCACCACCCTCGGGACTCTCCTACGAGCAGTACTTC. As protein: CASSPPSGLSYEQYF.